The TCR beta chain under discussion was sequenced for a study of T-cell reconstitution after alpha-beta-depleted transplantation in children. Study-wide results and caveats: In patients about two months after transplant, alpha-beta T cells reportedly arose from several hundred expanded graft clones. After one year, T-cell counts and TCRbeta diversity mostly came from new T cells.

Preparation of the TCRbeta library was carried out with unique molecular identifiers. TCRdb reanalysed the PCR reads using MiXCR and keeps one entry per CDR3 protein. There are 700,000 to 850,000 distinct CDR3 sequences in the sample; around 15% occur only once, and around 4.5% lies in the top ten. Concerning this clonotype itself: Its antigen is not identified.

This CDR3 region has 15 residues. Germline V gene lookup returns CDR1 SGHAT and CDR2 FQNNGV. J was trimmed by 15 bases and V by 2 bases; bases with no gene match: 14. Sample: PBMCs, mostly from graft donor cells, taken 360 days after TCRalphabeta/CD19-depleted stem cell transplant. The gene calls are TRBV11-2 and TRBJ1-4; 8 bases are a match to TRBD1. The source is a male patient between 5 and 17 years old who had a stem cell transplant for acute lymphoblastic leukemia, so the T cells may come from the graft donor. CDR3: CASSLTTGQGPRVFF. The DNA of the CDR3 is TGTGCCAGCAGCTTAACCACCGGACAGGGCCCGAGGGTGTTTTTT.